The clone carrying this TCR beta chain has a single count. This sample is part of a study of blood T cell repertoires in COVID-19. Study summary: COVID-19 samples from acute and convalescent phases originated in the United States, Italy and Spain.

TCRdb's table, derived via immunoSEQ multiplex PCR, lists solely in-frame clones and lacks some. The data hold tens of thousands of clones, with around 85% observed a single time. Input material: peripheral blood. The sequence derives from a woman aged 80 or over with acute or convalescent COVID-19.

The CDR3 nucleotides read TGTGCCAGCAGCTCCTTGACTAGCGGAAGGCCAGATACGCAGTATTTT. Protein sequence: CASSSLTSGRPDTQYF. The chain combines TRBV7-8 with TRBJ2-3, with 9 nucleotides matching TRBD2. The V gene end was trimmed by 4 bases and the J gene end by 4 bases; junction bases not matched to a gene: 9. The CDR3 is 16 residues long. From germline, CDR1 is SGHVS and CDR2 FQNEAQ.